Sequencing of this TCR beta chain was carried out in a study of CD8+ T cells in alopecia areata. Study observations and caveats: Many of the expanded lesional clones endured in scalp and blood while on tofacitinib.

Extraction and reverse transcription of RNA yielded cDNA as the sequencing template. Repertoires were generated with immunoSEQ multiplex PCR, while TCRdb's copy carries only in-frame clones and drops some. The sample has over 150,000 clones, about 55% seen once; the top ten hold less than 14%. For this clone: Its antigen is as yet unknown.

Trimming removed 8 bases at V and 0 bases at J, with 18 bases between. This CDR3 spans 16 amino acids. Germline loops: CDR1 SGHVS, CDR2 FQNEAQ. The treatment is: oral pan-JAK inhibitor, 5-10 mg twice daily. It was from alopecia areata patients that lesional scalp punch biopsies and peripheral blood were collected. T lymphocytes (CD4+ and CD8+) were sorted from PBMCs. This material consisted of CD8+ T cells sorted from blood, taken at week 24, from a patient treated with tofacitinib. This sequence originates from a human donor with alopecia areata. This rearrangement joins TRBV7-8 to TRBJ2-3; possibly TRBD2 for D (6 bases). In DNA, the CDR3 is TGTGCCAGCTACGTCGCGGGGCCTTTCAGCACAGATACGCAGTATTTT. Its protein is CASYVAGPFSTDTQYF. Looking up the rest from reference TRBV7-8 and TRBJ2-3 gives the full variable domain: GAGVSQSPRYKVAKRGQDVALRCDPISGHVSLFWYQQALGQGPEFLTYFQNEAQLDKSGLPSDRFFAERPEGSVSTLKIQRTQQEDSAVYLCASYVAGPFSTDTQYFGPGTRLTVL.